The TCR beta chain under discussion was sequenced for a study of T cell repertoires in cytomegalovirus infection. Study findings and constraints: CMV-specific HLA-C-restricted TCR beta clonotypes dominated the ex vivo response.

V lost 7 bases, J lost 6 bases, and 10 bases lay in between. The CDR3 has 12 amino acids. Per germline, CDR1 MGHRA and CDR2 YSYEKL. Worth noting for this clonotype: What it recognizes is unknown.

A single record per CDR3 protein comes from TCRdb applying MiXCR to the reads. The table records 230,000 or so distinct CDR3 sequences, about 38% of them present only once. J is TRBJ2-1 and V is TRBV4-1, with unresolved D. The TCR originated in a human donor in good health (CMV status not recorded). Some clones in this sample may be carry-over from other donors' samples. The source was CD8+ T cells from cultured PBMCs, collected from culture after CMV antigen stimulation. The CDR3 spells CASMGVSNEQFF. As DNA, the CDR3 is TGCGCCAGCATGGGCGTCAGCAATGAGCAGTTCTTC.